This T cell receptor beta chain was documented in a study of blood T cell repertoires in COVID-19. As for the study in general: Acute and convalescent COVID-19 samples came from the United States, Italy and Spain.

Repertoires were generated with immunoSEQ multiplex PCR, while TCRdb's copy carries only in-frame clones and drops some. The data hold about 150,000 clones, with around 86% observed a single time. CDR1 SGHTA and CDR2 FQGTGA come from the germline V gene. Trimming cost V 5 bases and J 6 bases; bases outside gene matches: 5. CDR3 size: 13 residues. The Seattle site enrolled patients during active infection and followed them longitudinally. This clone was observed once. The chain recombines TRBV7-3 with TRBJ1-2; the match to TRBD1 covers 8 bases. This sequence originates from a woman older than 75 with COVID-19, enrolled during active disease. The sequencing sample was made of peripheral blood. This chain's CDR3 is CASSRGQEDGYTF. In DNA, the CDR3 is TGTGCCAGCAGCCGGGGACAGGAGGATGGCTACACCTTC.